This T cell receptor (beta chain) appears in the sequencing data of a study of cytomegalovirus exposure and HLA in healthy donors. Points from the study as a whole: Associated with HLA alleles at 0.05 false discovery rate in a later analysis were 15,000 to 20,000 TCR beta sequences.

CDR1 and CDR2 from the germline V gene are SGHRS and YFSETQ. V dropped 2 bases and J dropped 1 base, with 6 bases sitting between them. The CDR3 loop spans 13 amino acids. Only a few counts were recorded for this clone. Its antigen remains unknown. The PCR was carried out with 60 Vbeta primers and 13 Jbeta primers. Repertoires were generated with immunoSEQ multiplex PCR, while TCRdb's copy carries only in-frame clones and drops some. In the table there are 150,000 to 200,000 clones, 70% to 85% of which are singletons. The sequenced sample was PBMCs. The sequence was collected from a woman aged 25 to 39 in good health and CMV-seropositive. The chain combines TRBV5-1 with TRBJ2-5; D call uncertain. The CDR3 DNA is TGCGCCAGCAGCTTCTACAGCCAAGAGACCCAGTACTTC. Translation gives CASSFYSQETQYF.